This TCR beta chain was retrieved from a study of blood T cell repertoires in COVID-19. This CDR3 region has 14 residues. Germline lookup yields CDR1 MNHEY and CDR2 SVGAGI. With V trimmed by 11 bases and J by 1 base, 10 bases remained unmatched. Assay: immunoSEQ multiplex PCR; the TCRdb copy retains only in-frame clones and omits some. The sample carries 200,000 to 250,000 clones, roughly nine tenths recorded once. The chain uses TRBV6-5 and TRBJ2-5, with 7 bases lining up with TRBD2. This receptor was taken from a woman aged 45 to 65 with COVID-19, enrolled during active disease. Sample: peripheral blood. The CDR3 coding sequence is TGTGCCGGTGAGCGGGGCTCCTCCCAAGAGACCCAGTACTTC. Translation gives CAGERGSSQETQYF.